The rows below give T cell receptor beta chains drawn from one sample of a study of regulatory T cells in long-lasting Graves disease. TCRdb reanalysed the multiplex PCR reads using MiXCR and keeps one entry per CDR3 protein. This table holds 400,000 to 500,000 distinct CDR3 sequences, 15% found once. These sequences were also reported in another study, on T cells in Graves' hyperthyroidism and ophthalmopathy.

The sample consisted of peripheral blood mononuclear cells (PBMCs), taken at new diagnosis, from a patient treated with antithyroid drugs. The receptor set was obtained from a woman aged 25-40 years with Graves disease. CDR3s include the opening cysteine and the closing phenylalanine or tryptophan. D genes are given only for firm matches. Only part of the rows carry a size: once, few, many, or a class if the clone is expanded.

>TRBV28|.|TRBJ2-4|many
TGTGCCAGCACGGAAAAAAACATTCAGTACTTC
CASTEKNIQYF
>TRBV5-1|.|TRBJ1-5|few
TGCGCCAGCAGCGGGGGTCAGAGATCTAGCAATCAGCCCCAGCATTTT
CASSGGQRSSNQPQHF
>TRBV12-3/TRBV12-4|.|TRBJ1-1|many
TGTGCCAGCACCTTTAGAAGCCGTACTGAAGCTTTCTTT
CASTFRSRTEAFF
>TRBV30|.|TRBJ1-1|many
TGTGCCTGGAGTCGGGGGGGGCCCACTGAAGCTTTCTTT
CAWSRGGPTEAFF
>TRBV9|TRBD1|TRBJ2-1|many
TGCGCCAGCAGCCCCGGACAGGGGAGCTCCTACAATGAGCAGTTCTTC
CASSPGQGSSYNEQFF
>TRBV27|.|TRBJ2-5|many
TGTGCCAGCAGTCCGGTGGATGGGGAGACCCAGTACTTC
CASSPVDGETQYF
>TRBV11-2|TRBD2|TRBJ2-5|.
TGTGCCAGCAGCCCCACCGGCGGGGGGGTAACACAGGGGAGAGAGACCCAGTACTTC
CASSPTGGGVTQGRETQYF
>TRBV5-6|.|TRBJ1-4|few
TGTGCCAGCAGCACGAGACAAGTAGCAACTAATGAAAAACTGTTTTTT
CASSTRQVATNEKLFF
>TRBV5-1|TRBD2|TRBJ2-5|many
TGCGCCAGCAGCTTGAACGTTATCGCGGGAGACGAGACCCAGTACTTC
CASSLNVIAGDETQYF
>TRBV11-2|TRBD2|TRBJ2-1|.
TGTGCCAGCAGGACCATAGCGGGAGGAGGGAGTGTAGGTTACAATGAGCAGTTCTTC
CASRTIAGGGSVGYNEQFF
>TRBV11-2|TRBD1|TRBJ2-3|many
TGTGCCAGCAGCTCCCCGACCGGGACAGGATTCACAGATACGCAGTATTTT
CASSSPTGTGFTDTQYF
>TRBV7-3|TRBD1|TRBJ2-5|.
TGTGCCAGCAGCTGGGACAGGCCCAGACGGGGGACCCAGTACTTC
CASSWDRPRRGTQYF
>TRBV11-1|.|TRBJ1-1|many
TGTGCCAGCAGCTTAGGTCTGTACAGAGGGAACACTGAAGCTTTCTTT
CASSLGLYRGNTEAFF
>TRBV5-1|.|TRBJ2-2|.
TGCGCCAGCAGCTTGGCCAAAGGACCCTCGAACACCGGGGAGCTGTTTTTT
CASSLAKGPSNTGELFF
>TRBV6-2/TRBV6-3|TRBD1|TRBJ2-3|many
TGTGCCAGCAGTGAAGGACAGGGAACAGATACGCAGTATTTT
CASSEGQGTDTQYF
>TRBV20-1|TRBD1|TRBJ1-5|.
TGCAGTGCTAGACCCGGACAGGGGGCGGGTCAGCCCCAGCATTTT
CSARPGQGAGQPQHF
>TRBV11-2|.|TRBJ2-1|.
TGTGCCAGCAGCTCCGGAGTGGCCAATGAGCAGTTCTTC
CASSSGVANEQFF
>TRBV14|.|TRBJ2-7|.
TGTGCCAGCAGCCAAGATCTCGGGCCCTGCGAGCAGTACTTC
CASSQDLGPCEQYF
>TRBV7-6|.|TRBJ1-6|.
TGTGCCAGCAGCCGTCAGGCAGCCCACTTT
CASSRQAAHF
>TRBV12-3/TRBV12-4|TRBD1|TRBJ1-5|.
TGTGCCAGCAGTTTTAGACAGGGAAGGGGGCAGCCCCAGCATTTT
CASSFRQGRGQPQHF
>TRBV5-5|.|TRBJ2-7|.
TGTGCCAGCAGCTGGGGTTGGACTTCCTACGAGCAGTACTTC
CASSWGWTSYEQYF
>TRBV5-4|TRBD1|TRBJ1-6|.
TGTGCCAGCAGCCCTGACAGGGTAAATTCACCCCTCCACTTT
CASSPDRVNSPLHF
>TRBV19|.|TRBJ2-7|.
TGTGCCAGTAGTATAAAAGGACAGCGCTACGAGCAGTACTTC
CASSIKGQRYEQYF
>TRBV6-1|.|TRBJ2-1|few
TGTGCCAGCAGTGATACGGTATTGGCAGATTTTCAGTTCTTC
CASSDTVLADFQFF
>TRBV9|.|TRBJ2-5|many
TGTGCCAGCAGCGTAGGACTGTGGCCTCCAGAGACCCAGTACTTC
CASSVGLWPPETQYF
>TRBV7-9|.|TRBJ2-2|many
TGTGCCAGCAGCCCGGTCTTGGCGGCGAACACCGGGGAGCTGTTTTTT
CASSPVLAANTGELFF
>TRBV5-1|TRBD1|TRBJ1-2|many
TGCGCCAGCAGCAGGGGCAAGACAGGGGGCGAGCCTATGGAGCTACGAGGCTACACCTTC
CASSRGKTGGEPMELRGYTF
>TRBV6-1|.|TRBJ1-3|.
TGTGCCAGCAGTCCACATCGGAGCTCTGGAAACACCATATATTTT
CASSPHRSSGNTIYF
>TRBV7-3|TRBD2|TRBJ2-2|many
TGTGCCAGCAGCTTTACTAGCGGGAGCGCCGGGGAGCTGTTTTTT
CASSFTSGSAGELFF
>TRBV30|TRBD1|TRBJ2-7|many
TGTGCCTGGAGTGACAAAAGACAGGGTAGGAACGAGCAGTACTTC
CAWSDKRQGRNEQYF
>TRBV20-1|TRBD2|TRBJ2-2|.
TGCAGTGCTCCGGGACTAGGCCCCGGAGCGAATCACCGGGAGCTGTTTTTT
CSAPGLGPGANHRELFF
>TRBV5-6|TRBD1|TRBJ2-5|few
TGTGCCAGCAGCGGGACCAGGACAGGGAGTCAGGAGACCCAGTACTTC
CASSGTRTGSQETQYF
>TRBV29-1|.|TRBJ1-2|few
TGCAGCGTTGAAGATCCAGAGGGTCGGGGCTACACCTTC
CSVEDPEGRGYTF
>TRBV9|.|TRBJ2-7|few
TGTGCCAGCAGCGTAGGACTGGGCCAGAGTGGGTACGAGCAGTACTTC
CASSVGLGQSGYEQYF
>TRBV3-1|.|TRBJ2-1|.
TGTGCCGGCAGCGACAACCGTGGGAGAGGCGAGCAGTTCTTC
CAGSDNRGRGEQFF
>TRBV5-5|TRBD1|TRBJ1-5|many
TGTGCCAGCAGCCCTCACGGACAGGGACATAGCAATCAGCCCCAGCATTTT
CASSPHGQGHSNQPQHF
>TRBV4-1|.|TRBJ2-1|many
TGCGCCAGCAGCCCACTGGACCTCGGGACAAATGAGCAGTTCTTC
CASSPLDLGTNEQFF
>TRBV20-1|.|TRBJ1-1|many
TGCAGTGCTAGAGGGGGCAGGGGAACCACAGCTTTCTTT
CSARGGRGTTAFF
>TRBV6-9|.|TRBJ2-5|many
TGTGCCAGCAGTTACGCAGGCCAGGGGGAGACCCAGTACTTC
CASSYAGQGETQYF
>TRBV7-9|TRBD1|TRBJ2-7|many
TGTGCCAGCAGCTCGGAGGACAGGTACTACGAGCAGTACTTC
CASSSEDRYYEQYF
>TRBV28|TRBD2|TRBJ2-5|many
TGTGCCAGCAGCGGCCCGTTAGCGGGAGTATTGGAGACCCAGTACTTC
CASSGPLAGVLETQYF
>TRBV6-9|TRBD1|TRBJ2-3|many
TGTGCCAGCAGTTACCGGGGTGAACAGGGGGTTACAGATACGCAGTATTTT
CASSYRGEQGVTDTQYF
>TRBV25-1|.|TRBJ1-2|few
TGTGCCAGCAGTGAATCGTCGAGGGGGGCGGGTGGCTACACCTTC
CASSESSRGAGGYTF
>TRBV10-3|TRBD2|TRBJ2-3|.
TGTGCCATCAGTGAGTCAGCGGGAGGGCTCCTGAGTGCCACAGATACGCAGTATTTT
CAISESAGGLLSATDTQYF
>TRBV6-1|.|TRBJ1-5|many
TGTGCCAGCAGTGACGACAGGTATAGCAATCAGCCCCAGCATTTT
CASSDDRYSNQPQHF
>TRBV18|TRBD1|TRBJ1-1|many
TGTGCCAGCTCACCGGGACAGTCTGAAGCTTTCTTT
CASSPGQSEAFF
>TRBV6-2/TRBV6-3|TRBD2|TRBJ2-7|many
TGTGCCAGCGGGGGGGGGGTCGGCTACGAGCAGTACTTC
CASGGGVGYEQYF
>TRBV20-1|.|TRBJ2-1|many
TGCAGTGCTAGAGGCGACTGGCACAATGAGCAGTTCTTC
CSARGDWHNEQFF
>TRBV19|TRBD2|TRBJ2-2|.
TGTGCCAGTAGTATAGAAGGGACTAGTACTACCGGGGAGCTGTTTTTT
CASSIEGTSTTGELFF